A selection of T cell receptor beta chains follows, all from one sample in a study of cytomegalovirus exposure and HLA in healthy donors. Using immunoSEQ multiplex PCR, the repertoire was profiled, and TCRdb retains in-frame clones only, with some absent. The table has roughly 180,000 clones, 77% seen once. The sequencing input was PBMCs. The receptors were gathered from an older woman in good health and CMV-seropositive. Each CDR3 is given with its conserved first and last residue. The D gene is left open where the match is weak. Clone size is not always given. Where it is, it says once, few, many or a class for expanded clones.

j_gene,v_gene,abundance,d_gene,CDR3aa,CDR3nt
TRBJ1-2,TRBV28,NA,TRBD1,CASKTTGQGMGYGYTF,TGTGCCAGCAAAACCACGGGACAGGGGATGGGCTATGGCTACACCTTC
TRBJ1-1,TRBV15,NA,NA,CATSRDQMSTEAFF,TGTGCCACCAGCAGAGATCAAATGAGCACTGAAGCTTTCTTT
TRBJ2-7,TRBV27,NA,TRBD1,CASSLTGIIYEQYF,TGTGCCAGCAGCCTGACAGGGATCATCTACGAGCAGTACTTC
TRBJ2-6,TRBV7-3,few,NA,CASGAGALSGANGLTF,TGTGCCAGCGGGGCGGGGGCACTCTCTGGGGCCAACGGCCTGACTTTC
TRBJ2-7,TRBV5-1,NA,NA,CASSLDFRGSYEQYF,TGCGCCAGCAGCTTGGACTTTCGCGGTTCCTACGAGCAGTACTTC
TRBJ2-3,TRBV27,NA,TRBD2,CASSTPASGGADTQYF,TGTGCCAGCAGTACCCCGGCTAGCGGGGGGGCGGATACGCAGTATTTT
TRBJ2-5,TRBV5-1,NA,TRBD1,CASSLGQGRETQYF,TGCGCCAGCAGCCTAGGACAGGGCCGAGAGACCCAGTACTTC
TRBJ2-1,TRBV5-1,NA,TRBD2,CASSLTGLAGGEGQFF,TGCGCCAGCAGCTTGACGGGACTAGCGGGGGGCGAAGGGCAGTTCTTC
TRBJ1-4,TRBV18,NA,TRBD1,CASSRGTGNEKLFF,TGTGCCAGCTCACGCGGGACAGGGAATGAAAAACTGTTTTTT
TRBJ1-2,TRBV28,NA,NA,CASSEGYYGYTF,TGTGCCAGCAGTGAGGGTTACTATGGCTACACCTTC
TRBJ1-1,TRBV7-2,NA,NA,CASTTSPSGYTEAFF,TGTGCCAGCACCACTTCTCCCTCGGGGTACACTGAAGCTTTCTTT
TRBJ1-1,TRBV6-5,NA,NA,CASTPRENTEAFF,TGTGCCAGCACCCCCCGGGAGAACACTGAAGCTTTCTTT
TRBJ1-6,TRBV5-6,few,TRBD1,CASSPDRGTNSPLHF,TGTGCCAGCAGCCCGGACAGGGGCACAAATTCACCCCTCCACTTT
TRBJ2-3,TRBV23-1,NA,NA,CASKPVPGLESTDTQYF,TGCGCCAGCAAGCCGGTGCCGGGACTCGAGAGCACAGATACGCAGTATTTT
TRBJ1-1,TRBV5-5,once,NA,CASSWPTGNTEAFF,TGTGCCAGCAGCTGGCCGACAGGAAACACTGAAGCTTTCTTT
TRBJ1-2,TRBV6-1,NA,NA,CASSGAGTYYGYTF,TGTGCCAGCAGTGGGGCCGGGACTTACTATGGCTACACCTTC
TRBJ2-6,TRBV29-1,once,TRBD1,CSVEISPGQGLSGANVLTF,TGCAGCGTCGAAATATCTCCGGGACAGGGTCTCTCTGGGGCCAACGTCCTGACTTTC
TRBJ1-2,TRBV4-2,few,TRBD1,CASSQDGDRGVGYTF,TGTGCCAGCAGCCAAGATGGGGACAGGGGAGTTGGCTACACCTTC
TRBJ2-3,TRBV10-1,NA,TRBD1,CASRQGVNTDTQYF,TGCGCCAGCAGACAGGGGGTAAACACAGATACGCAGTATTTT
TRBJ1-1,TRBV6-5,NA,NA,CASSYSGAANPAAFF,TGTGCCAGCAGTTACTCGGGAGCGGCGAACCCGGCGGCTTTCTTT
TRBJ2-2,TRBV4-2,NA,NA,CASSQDLSGELFF,TGTGCCAGCAGCCAAGATCTCTCCGGGGAGCTGTTTTTT
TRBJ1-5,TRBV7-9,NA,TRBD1,CASSKTGEGQPQHF,TGTGCCAGTAGTAAGACAGGGGAAGGTCAGCCCCAGCATTTT
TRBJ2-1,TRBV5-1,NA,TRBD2,CASSISGLTYNEQFF,TGCGCCAGCAGCATTAGCGGGCTTACCTACAATGAGCAGTTCTTC
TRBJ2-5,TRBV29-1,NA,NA,CSVVAWPGGGGETQYF,TGCAGCGTTGTGGCTTGGCCCGGGGGTGGGGGGGAGACCCAGTACTTC
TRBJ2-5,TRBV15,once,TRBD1,CATSLGGPQETQYF,TGTGCCACCAGCCTAGGGGGCCCTCAAGAGACCCAGTACTTC
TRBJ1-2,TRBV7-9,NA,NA,CASSYDGNYGYTF,TGTGCCAGCAGCTATGACGGGAACTATGGCTACACCTTC
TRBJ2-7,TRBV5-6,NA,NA,CASSLALAGTYEQYF,TGTGCCAGCAGCTTGGCACTAGCTGGAACCTACGAGCAGTACTTC
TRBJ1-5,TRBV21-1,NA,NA,CASSPRKRWSNQPQHF,TGTGCCAGCAGCCCCCGGAAGCGATGGAGCAATCAGCCCCAGCATTTT
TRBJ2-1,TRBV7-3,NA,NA,CASTRVEGSYNEQFF,TGTGCCAGCACCCGGGTGGAGGGCTCCTACAATGAGCAGTTCTTC
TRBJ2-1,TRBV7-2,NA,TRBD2,CASSPGLAGGPRQFF,TGTGCCAGCAGCCCCGGACTAGCGGGGGGCCCTCGCCAGTTCTTC
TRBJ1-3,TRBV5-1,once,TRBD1,CASSDRGPENTIYF,TGCGCCAGCAGCGACAGGGGGCCTGAAAACACCATATATTTT
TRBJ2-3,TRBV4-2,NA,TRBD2,CASSQNKGTSVTDTQYF,TGTGCCAGCAGCCAGAATAAAGGGACTAGCGTTACAGATACGCAGTATTTT
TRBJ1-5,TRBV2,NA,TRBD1,CASISPDRLNQPQHF,TGTGCCAGCATATCACCGGACAGGCTCAATCAGCCCCAGCATTTT
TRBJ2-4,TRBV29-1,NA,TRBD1,CSVVGGRAPLAKNIQYF,TGCAGCGTTGTAGGGGGCAGGGCTCCCCTCGCCAAAAACATTCAGTACTTC
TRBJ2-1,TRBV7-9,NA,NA,CASSTSYRGARDEQFF,TGTGCCAGCAGCACCTCCTACCGGGGGGCTCGCGATGAGCAGTTCTTC
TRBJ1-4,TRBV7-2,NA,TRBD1,CASSLAFGRGRINEKLFF,TGTGCCAGCAGCTTAGCGTTCGGCAGGGGGCGCATTAATGAAAAACTGTTTTTT
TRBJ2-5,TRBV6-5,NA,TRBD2,CASRRGLAGGETQYF,TGTGCCAGCAGAAGGGGACTAGCGGGAGGAGAGACCCAGTACTTC
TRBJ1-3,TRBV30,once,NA,CAWSPGFGNTIYF,TGTGCCTGGAGTCCAGGCTTTGGAAACACCATATATTTT
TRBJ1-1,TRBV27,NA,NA,CASSPQGKYTEAFF,TGTGCCAGCAGCCCCCAGGGAAAATATACTGAAGCTTTCTTT
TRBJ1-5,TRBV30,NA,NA,CAWSLGSEPQHF,TGTGCCTGGAGTCTCGGGTCCGAGCCCCAGCATTTT
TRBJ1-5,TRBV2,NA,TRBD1,CASRGYGTGQPQHF,TGTGCCAGCAGGGGATACGGGACAGGTCAGCCCCAGCATTTT
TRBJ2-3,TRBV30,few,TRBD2,CAWSKGLDQTQYF,TGTGCCTGGAGTAAGGGACTAGATCAGACGCAGTATTTT
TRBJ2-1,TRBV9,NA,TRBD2,CASSGPLAGGKDEQFF,TGTGCCAGCAGCGGCCCCCTAGCGGGAGGGAAGGATGAGCAGTTCTTC
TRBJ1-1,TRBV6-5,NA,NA,CASKDRIMNTEAFF,TGTGCCAGCAAAGACAGAATTATGAACACTGAAGCTTTCTTT
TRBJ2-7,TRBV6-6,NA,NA,CASSYRGYEQYF,TGTGCCAGCAGTTACCGGGGGTACGAGCAGTACTTC
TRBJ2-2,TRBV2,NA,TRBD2,CASNSGRGTGELFF,TGTGCCAGCAATAGCGGGAGGGGGACCGGGGAGCTGTTTTTT
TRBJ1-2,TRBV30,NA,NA,CAWWPTARQDGYAF,TGTGCCTGGTGGCCCACGGCCCGGCAGGATGGCTACGCCTTC
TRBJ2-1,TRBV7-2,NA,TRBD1,CASSPRTGTPGQFF,TGTGCCAGCAGCCCCCGGACAGGGACTCCCGGGCAGTTCTTC
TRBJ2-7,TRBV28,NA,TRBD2,CASTPGLAGVLYEQYF,TGTGCCAGCACCCCGGGACTAGCGGGAGTTTTGTACGAGCAGTACTTC
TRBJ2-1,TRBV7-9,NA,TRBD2,CASSLGDSGPSSYNEQFF,TGTGCCAGCAGCTTAGGGGATAGCGGGCCAAGCTCCTACAATGAGCAGTTCTTC
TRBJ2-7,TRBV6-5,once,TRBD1,CASSKTGIGEQYF,TGTGCCAGCAGTAAGACAGGGATTGGCGAGCAGTACTTC
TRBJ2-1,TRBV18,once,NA,CASSPPGQSPNEQFF,TGTGCCAGCTCACCACCGGGCCAAAGCCCCAATGAGCAGTTCTTC
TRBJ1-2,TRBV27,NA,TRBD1,CASSRGQGHGYTF,TGTGCCAGCAGTCGGGGACAGGGACATGGCTACACCTTC
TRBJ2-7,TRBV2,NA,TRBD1,CASSGQGGGFDEQYF,TGTGCCAGCAGTGGACAGGGGGGAGGATTCGACGAGCAGTACTTC
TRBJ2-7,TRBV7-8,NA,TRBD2,CASSTLARYEQYF,TGTGCCAGCAGCACACTAGCGCGCTACGAGCAGTACTTC
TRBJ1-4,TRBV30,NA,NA,CAWNSQNEKLFF,TGTGCCTGGAATAGCCAAAATGAAAAACTGTTTTTT
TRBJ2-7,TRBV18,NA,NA,CASSPLQGLYEQYF,TGTGCCAGCTCACCACTACAGGGTCTCTACGAGCAGTACTTC
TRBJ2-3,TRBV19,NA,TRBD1,CATVQGESDTQYF,TGTGCCACCGTACAGGGGGAGAGTGATACGCAGTATTTT
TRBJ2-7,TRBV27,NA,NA,CASSPLAGLTPYEQYF,TGTGCCAGCAGTCCCCTCGCGGGCCTAACCCCCTACGAGCAGTACTTC